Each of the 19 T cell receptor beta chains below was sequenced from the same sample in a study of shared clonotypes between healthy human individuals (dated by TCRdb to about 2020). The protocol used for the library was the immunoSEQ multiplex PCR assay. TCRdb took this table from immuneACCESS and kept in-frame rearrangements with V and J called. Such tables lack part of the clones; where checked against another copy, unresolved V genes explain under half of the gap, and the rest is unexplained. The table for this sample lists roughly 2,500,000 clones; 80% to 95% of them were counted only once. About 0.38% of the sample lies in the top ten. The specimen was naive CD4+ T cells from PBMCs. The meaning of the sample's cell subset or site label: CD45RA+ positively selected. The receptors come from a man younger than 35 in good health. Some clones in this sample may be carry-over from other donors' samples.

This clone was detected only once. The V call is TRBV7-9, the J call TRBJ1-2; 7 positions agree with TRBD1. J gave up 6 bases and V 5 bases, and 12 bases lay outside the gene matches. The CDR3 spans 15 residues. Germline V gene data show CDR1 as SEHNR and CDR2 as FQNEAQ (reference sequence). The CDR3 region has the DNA TGTGCCAGCAGCCTAGTAGAGGGGGCCCTTCATGGCTACACCTTC. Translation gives CASSLVEGALHGYTF.

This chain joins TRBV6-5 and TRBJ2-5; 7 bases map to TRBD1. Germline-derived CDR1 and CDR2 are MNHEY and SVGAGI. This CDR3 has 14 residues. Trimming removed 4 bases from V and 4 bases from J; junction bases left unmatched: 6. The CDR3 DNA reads TGTGCCAGCAGTTTACGGACAGGAGGAGAGACCCAGTACTTC. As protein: CASSLRTGGETQYF.

The CDR3 DNA is TGTGCCAGCAGCCACAGGGGTGTTGCAGGGAACGAAAAACTGTTTTTT. Translation gives CASSHRGVAGNEKLFF. The J gene is TRBJ1-4, the V gene TRBV5-6, with 7 nucleotides matching TRBD1. CDR3 length: 16 amino acids. With 4 bases clipped from V and 8 bases from J, the junction kept 14 bases outside the gene matches. CDR1 and CDR2 from the germline V gene are SGHDT and YYEEEE.

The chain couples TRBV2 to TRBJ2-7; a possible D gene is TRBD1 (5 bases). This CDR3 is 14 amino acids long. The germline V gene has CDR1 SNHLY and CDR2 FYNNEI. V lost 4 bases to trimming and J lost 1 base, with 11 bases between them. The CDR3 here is CASSGLTASYEQYF. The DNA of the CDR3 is TGTGCCAGCAGTGGTTTGACAGCGTCCTACGAGCAGTACTTC.

CDR3 amino acids: CASSLDLGSSYNEQFF. CDR3 bases: TGTGCCAGCAGCTTGGATTTAGGGAGCTCCTACAATGAGCAGTTCTTC. This chain links TRBV5-6 with TRBJ2-1, with TRBD2 as a possible D gene (5 bases). Germline CDR1 and CDR2: SGHDT and YYEEEE. This CDR3 region has 16 residues. V lost 0 bases and J 0 bases, leaving 10 bases between the germline ends.

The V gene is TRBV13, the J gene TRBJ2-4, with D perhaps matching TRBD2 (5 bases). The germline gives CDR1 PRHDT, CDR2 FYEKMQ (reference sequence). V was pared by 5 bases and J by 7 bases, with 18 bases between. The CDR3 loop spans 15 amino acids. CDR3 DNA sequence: TGTGCCAGCAGCCCCCCTTTGAGGGTAGTGAACATTCAGTACTTC. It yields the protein CASSPPLRVVNIQYF.

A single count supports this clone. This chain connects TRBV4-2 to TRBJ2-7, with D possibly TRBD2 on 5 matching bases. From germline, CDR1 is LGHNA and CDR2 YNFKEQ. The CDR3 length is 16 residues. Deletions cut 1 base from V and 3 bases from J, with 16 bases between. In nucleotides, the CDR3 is TGTGCCAGCAGCCAAGCCCAGAGGGAGTCTGACTACGAGCAGTACTTC. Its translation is CASSQAQRESDYEQYF.

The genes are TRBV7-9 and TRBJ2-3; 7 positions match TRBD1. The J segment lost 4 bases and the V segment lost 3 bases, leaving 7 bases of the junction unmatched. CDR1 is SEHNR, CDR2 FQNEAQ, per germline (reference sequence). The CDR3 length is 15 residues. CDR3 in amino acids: CASSLQGVGADTQYF. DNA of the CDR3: TGTGCCAGCAGCTTGCAGGGGGTCGGCGCAGATACGCAGTATTTT.

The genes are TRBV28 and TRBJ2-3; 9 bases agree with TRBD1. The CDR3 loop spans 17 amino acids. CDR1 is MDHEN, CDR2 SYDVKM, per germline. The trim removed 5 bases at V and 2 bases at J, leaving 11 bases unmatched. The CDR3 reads CASSPTGTGRFTDTQYF. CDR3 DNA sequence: TGTGCCAGCAGTCCCACCGGGACAGGGAGATTCACAGATACGCAGTATTTT. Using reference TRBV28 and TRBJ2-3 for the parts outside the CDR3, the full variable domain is DVKVTQSSRYLVKRTGEKVFLECVQDMDHENMFWYRQDPGLGLRLIYFSYDVKMKEKGDIPEGYSVSREKKERFSLILESASTNQTSMYLCASSPTGTGRFTDTQYFGPGTRLTVL.

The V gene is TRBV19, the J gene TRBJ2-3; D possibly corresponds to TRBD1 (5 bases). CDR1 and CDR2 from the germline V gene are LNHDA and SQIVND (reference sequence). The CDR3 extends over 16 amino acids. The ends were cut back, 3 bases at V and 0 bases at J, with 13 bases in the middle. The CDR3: CASSMFDRLSTDTQYF. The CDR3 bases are TGTGCCAGTAGTATGTTCGACAGACTTAGCACAGATACGCAGTATTTT. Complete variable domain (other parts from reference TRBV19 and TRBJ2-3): DGGITQSPKYLFRKEGQNVTLSCEQNLNHDAMYWYRQDPGQGLRLIYYSQIVNDFQKGDIAEGYSVSREKKESFPLTVTSAQKNPTAFYLCASSMFDRLSTDTQYFGPGTRLTVL.

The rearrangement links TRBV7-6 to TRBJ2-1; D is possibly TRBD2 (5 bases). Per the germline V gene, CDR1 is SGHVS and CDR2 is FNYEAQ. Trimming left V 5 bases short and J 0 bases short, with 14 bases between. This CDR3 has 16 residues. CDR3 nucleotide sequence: TGTGCCAGCAGCAAACTAGTTTACAGCTCCTACAATGAGCAGTTCTTC. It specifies CASSKLVYSSYNEQFF. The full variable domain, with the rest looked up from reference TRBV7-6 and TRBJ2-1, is GAGVSQSPRYKVTKRGQDVALRCDPISGHVSLYWYRQALGQGPEFLTYFNYEAQQDKSGLPNDRFSAERPEGSISTLTIQRTEQRDSAMYRCASSKLVYSSYNEQFFGPGTRLTVL.

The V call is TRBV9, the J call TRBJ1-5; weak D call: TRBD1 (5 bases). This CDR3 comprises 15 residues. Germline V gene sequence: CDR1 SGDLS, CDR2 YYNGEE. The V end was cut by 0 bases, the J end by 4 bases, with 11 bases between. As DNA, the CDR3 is TGTGCCAGCAGCGTAGAGGGGCATAGGAATCAGCCCCAGCATTTT. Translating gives CASSVEGHRNQPQHF.

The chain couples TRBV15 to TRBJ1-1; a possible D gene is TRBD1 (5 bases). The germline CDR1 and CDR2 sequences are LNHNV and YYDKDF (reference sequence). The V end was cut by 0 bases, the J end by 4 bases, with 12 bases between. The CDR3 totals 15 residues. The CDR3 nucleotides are TGTGCCACCAGCAGAGATAGGGACCGAACCACTGAAGCTTTCTTT. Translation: CATSRDRDRTTEAFF.

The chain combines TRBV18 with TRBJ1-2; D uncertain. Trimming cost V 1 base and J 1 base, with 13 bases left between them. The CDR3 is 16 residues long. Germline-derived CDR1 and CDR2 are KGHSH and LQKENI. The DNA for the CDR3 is TGTGCCAGCTCACCACAGTATGAGGGAGGTAACTATGGCTACACCTTC. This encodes CASSPQYEGGNYGYTF.

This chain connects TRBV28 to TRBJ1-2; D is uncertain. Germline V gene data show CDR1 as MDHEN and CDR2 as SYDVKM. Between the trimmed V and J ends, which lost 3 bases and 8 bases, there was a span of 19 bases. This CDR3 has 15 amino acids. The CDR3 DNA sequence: TGTGCCAGCAGTTTCGTTCGGCGGGTTATGGGAGGCTACACCTTC. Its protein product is CASSFVRRVMGGYTF.

The CDR3 region is CATRDSGSRNEQFF. CDR3 coding DNA: TGTGCCACCAGAGATAGCGGGAGTCGGAATGAGCAGTTCTTC. The chain recombines TRBV15 with TRBJ2-1, with TRBD2 matching over 9 bases. CDR1 and CDR2 (germline): LNHNV, YYDKDF (reference sequence). J gave up 7 bases and V 6 bases, and 7 bases lay outside the gene matches. This CDR3 has 14 residues. Full variable domain (missing parts from reference TRBV15 and TRBJ2-1): DAMVIQNPRYQVTQFGKPVTLSCSQTLNHNVMYWYQQKSSQAPKLLFHYYDKDFNNEADTPDNFQSRRPNTSFCFLDIRSPGLGDTAMYLCATRDSGSRNEQFFGPGTRLTVL.

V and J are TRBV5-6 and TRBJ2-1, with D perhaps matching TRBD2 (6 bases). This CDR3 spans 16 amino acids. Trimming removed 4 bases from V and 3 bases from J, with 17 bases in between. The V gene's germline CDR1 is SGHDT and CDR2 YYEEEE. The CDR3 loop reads CASSARDWFGYNEQFF. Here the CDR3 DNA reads TGTGCCAGCAGCGCCCGGGACTGGTTCGGCTACAATGAGCAGTTCTTC. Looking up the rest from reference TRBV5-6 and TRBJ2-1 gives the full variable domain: DAGVTQSPTHLIKTRGQQVTLRCSPKSGHDTVSWYQQALGQGPQFIFQYYEEEERQRGNFPDRFSGHQFPNYSSELNVNALLLGDSALYLCASSARDWFGYNEQFFGPGTRLTVL.

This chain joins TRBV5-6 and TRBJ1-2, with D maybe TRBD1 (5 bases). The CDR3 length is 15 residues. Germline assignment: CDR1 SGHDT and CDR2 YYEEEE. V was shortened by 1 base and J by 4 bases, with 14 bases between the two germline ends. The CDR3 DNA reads TGTGCCAGCAGCTTGAGAGGGGCCGGCGGCTATGGCTACACCTTC. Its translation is CASSLRGAGGYGYTF.

CDR3 DNA sequence: TGTGCCAGTAGTATGTTCCGGGGGGGGACCACAGATACGCAGTATTTT. Its translation is CASSMFRGGTTDTQYF. The rearrangement uses TRBV19 and TRBJ2-3; 8 nucleotides line up with TRBD2. Per germline, CDR1 LNHDA and CDR2 SQIVND (reference sequence). V shed 3 bases and J 2 bases; nucleotides not matched to a gene: 7. There are 16 residues in the CDR3.